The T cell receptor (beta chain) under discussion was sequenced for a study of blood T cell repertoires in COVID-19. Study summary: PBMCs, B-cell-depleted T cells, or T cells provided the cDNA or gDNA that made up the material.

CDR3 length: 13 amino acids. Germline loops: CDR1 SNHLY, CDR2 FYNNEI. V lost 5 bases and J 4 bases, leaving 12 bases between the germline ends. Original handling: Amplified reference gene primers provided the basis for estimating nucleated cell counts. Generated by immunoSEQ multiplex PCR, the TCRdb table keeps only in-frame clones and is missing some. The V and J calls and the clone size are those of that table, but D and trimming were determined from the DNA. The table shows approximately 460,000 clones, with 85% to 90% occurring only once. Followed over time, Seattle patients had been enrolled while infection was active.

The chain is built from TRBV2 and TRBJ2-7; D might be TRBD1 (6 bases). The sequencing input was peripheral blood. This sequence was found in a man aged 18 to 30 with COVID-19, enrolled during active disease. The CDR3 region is CASSRTATYEQYF. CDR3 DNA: TGTGCCAGCAGTCGGACAGCCACTTACGAGCAGTACTTC.